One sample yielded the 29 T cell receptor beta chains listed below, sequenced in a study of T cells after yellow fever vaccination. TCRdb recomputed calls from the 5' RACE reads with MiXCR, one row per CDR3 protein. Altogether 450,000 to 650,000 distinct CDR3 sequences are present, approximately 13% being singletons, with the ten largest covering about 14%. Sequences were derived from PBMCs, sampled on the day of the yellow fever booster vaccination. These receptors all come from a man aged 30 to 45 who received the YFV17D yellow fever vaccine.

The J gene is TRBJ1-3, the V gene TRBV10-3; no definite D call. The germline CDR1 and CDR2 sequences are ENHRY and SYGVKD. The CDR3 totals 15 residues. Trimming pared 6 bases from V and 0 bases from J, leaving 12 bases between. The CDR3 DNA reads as TGTGCCATCAGGGTGGATGCTAGCTCTGGAAACACCATATATTTT. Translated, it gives CAIRVDASSGNTIYF.

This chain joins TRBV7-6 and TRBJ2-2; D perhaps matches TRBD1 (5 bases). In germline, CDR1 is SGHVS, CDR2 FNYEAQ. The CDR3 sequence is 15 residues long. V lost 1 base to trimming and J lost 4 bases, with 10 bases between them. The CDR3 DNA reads TGTGCCAGCAGCTTAGTCCAGGGAAGCACCGGGGAGCTGTTTTTT. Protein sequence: CASSLVQGSTGELFF.

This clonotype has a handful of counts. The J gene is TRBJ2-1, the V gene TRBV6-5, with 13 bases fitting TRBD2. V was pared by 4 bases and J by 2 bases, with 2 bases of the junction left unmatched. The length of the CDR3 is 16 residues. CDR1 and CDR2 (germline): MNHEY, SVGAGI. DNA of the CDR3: TGTGCCAGCAGTTCTACTAGCGGGAGGGCCTACAATGAGCAGTTCTTC. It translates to CASSSTSGRAYNEQFF.

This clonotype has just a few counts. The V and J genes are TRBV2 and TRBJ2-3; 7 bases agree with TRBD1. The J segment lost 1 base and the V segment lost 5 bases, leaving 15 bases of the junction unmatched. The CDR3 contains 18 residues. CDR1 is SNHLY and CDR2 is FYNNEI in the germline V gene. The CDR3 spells CASSPHPRTGGRTDTQYF. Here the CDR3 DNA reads TGTGCCAGCAGTCCCCACCCGCGGACAGGAGGACGCACAGATACGCAGTATTTT. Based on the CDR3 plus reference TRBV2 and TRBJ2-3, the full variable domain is EPEVTQTPSHQVTQMGQEVILRCVPISNHLYFYWYRQILGQKVEFLVSFYNNEISEKSEIFDDQFSVERPDGSNFTLKIRSTKLEDSAMYFCASSPHPRTGGRTDTQYFGPGTRLTVL.

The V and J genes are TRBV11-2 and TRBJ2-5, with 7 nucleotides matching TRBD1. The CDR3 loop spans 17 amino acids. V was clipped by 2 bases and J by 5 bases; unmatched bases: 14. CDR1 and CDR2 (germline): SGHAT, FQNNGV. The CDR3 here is CASSLRAGTVVSETQYF. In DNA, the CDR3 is TGTGCCAGCAGCTTACGAGCCGGGACAGTAGTTTCGGAGACCCAGTACTTC.

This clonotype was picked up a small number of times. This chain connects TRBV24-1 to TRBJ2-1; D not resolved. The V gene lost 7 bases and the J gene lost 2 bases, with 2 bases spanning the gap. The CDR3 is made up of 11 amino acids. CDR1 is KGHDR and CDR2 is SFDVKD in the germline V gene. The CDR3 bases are TGTGCCACCAGGGCCTACAATGAGCAGTTCTTC. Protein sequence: CATRAYNEQFF.

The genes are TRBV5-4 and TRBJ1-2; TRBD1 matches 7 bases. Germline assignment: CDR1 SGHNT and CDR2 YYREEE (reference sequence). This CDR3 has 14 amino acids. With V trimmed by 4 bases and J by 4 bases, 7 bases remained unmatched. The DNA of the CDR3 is TGTGCCAGCAGCCCGACAGGGAGCGGCTATGGCTACACCTTC. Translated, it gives CASSPTGSGYGYTF.

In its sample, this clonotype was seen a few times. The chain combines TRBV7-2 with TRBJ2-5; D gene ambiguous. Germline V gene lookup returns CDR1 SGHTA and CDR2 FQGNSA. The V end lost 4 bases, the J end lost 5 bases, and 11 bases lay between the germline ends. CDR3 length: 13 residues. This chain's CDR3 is CASSSRVSETQYF. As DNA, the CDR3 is TGTGCCAGCAGCTCCCGGGTGAGCGAGACCCAGTACTTC.

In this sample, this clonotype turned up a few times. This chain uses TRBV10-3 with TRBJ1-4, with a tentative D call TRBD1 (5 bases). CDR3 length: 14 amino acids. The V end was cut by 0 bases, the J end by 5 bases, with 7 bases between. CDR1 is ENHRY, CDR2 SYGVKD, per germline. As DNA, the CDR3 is TGTGCCATCAGTGAGTCTTCAGGGAATGAAAAACTGTTTTTT. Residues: CAISESSGNEKLFF.

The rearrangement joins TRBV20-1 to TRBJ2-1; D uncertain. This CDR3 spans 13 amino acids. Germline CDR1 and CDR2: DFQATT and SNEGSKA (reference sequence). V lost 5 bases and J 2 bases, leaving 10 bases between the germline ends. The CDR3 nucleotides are TGCAGTGCTCCCGTGATAGCCTACAATGAGCAGTTCTTC. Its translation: CSAPVIAYNEQFF.

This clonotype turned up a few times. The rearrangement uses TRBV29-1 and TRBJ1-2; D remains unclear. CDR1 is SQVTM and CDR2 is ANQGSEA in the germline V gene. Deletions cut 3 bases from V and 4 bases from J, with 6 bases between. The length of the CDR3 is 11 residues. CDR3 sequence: CSVEGAYGYTF. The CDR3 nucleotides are TGCAGCGTTGAGGGCGCCTATGGCTACACCTTC.

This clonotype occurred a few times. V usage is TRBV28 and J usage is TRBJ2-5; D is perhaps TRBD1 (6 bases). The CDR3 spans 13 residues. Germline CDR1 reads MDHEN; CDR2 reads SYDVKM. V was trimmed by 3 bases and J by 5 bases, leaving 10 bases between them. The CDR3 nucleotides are TGTGCCAGCAGTTTCCAGGGGCCGGAGACCCAGTACTTC. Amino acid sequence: CASSFQGPETQYF.

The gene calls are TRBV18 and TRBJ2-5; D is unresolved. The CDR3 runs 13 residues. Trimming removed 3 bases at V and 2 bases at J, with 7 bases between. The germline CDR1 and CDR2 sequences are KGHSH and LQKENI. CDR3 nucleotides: TGTGCCAGCTCACCGGACCTTCAAGAGACCCAGTACTTC. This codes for CASSPDLQETQYF.

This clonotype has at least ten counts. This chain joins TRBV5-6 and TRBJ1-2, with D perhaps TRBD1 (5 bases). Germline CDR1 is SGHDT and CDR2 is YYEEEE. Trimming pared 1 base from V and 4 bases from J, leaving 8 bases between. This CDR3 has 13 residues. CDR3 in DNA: TGTGCCAGCAGCTTGTTGGGGACCTATGGCTACACCTTC. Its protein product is CASSLLGTYGYTF.

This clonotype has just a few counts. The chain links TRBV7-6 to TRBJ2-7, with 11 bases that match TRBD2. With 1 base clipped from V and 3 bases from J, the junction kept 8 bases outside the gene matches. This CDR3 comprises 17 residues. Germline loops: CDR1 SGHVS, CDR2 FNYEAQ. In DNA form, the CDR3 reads TGTGCCAGCAGCTTAGAGACTAGCGGGGTTTTAATCTACGAGCAGTACTTC. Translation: CASSLETSGVLIYEQYF. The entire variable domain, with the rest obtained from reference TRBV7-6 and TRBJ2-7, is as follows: GAGVSQSPRYKVTKRGQDVALRCDPISGHVSLYWYRQALGQGPEFLTYFNYEAQQDKSGLPNDRFSAERPEGSISTLTIQRTEQRDSAMYRCASSLETSGVLIYEQYFGPGTRLTVT.

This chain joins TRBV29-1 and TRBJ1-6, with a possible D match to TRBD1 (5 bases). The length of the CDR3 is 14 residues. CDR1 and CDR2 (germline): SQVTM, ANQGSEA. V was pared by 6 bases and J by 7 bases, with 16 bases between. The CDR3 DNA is TGCAGCGTCTCTGGTGGGACGGAGAATTCACCCCTCCACTTT. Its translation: CSVSGGTENSPLHF. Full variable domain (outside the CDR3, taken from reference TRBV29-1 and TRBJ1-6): SAVISQKPSRDICQRGTSLTIQCQVDSQVTMMFWYRQQPGQSLTLIATANQGSEATYESGFVIDKFPISRPNLTFSTLTVSNMSPEDSSIYLCSVSGGTENSPLHFGNGTRLTVT.

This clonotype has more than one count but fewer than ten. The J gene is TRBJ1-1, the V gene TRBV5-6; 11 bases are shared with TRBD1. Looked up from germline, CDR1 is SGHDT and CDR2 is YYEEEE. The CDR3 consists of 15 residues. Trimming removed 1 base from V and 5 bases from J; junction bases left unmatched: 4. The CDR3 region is CASSLFGDRGTEAFF. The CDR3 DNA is TGTGCCAGCAGCTTGTTTGGGGACAGGGGGACTGAAGCTTTCTTT. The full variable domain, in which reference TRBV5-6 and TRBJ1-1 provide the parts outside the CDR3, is DAGVTQSPTHLIKTRGQQVTLRCSPKSGHDTVSWYQQALGQGPQFIFQYYEEEERQRGNFPDRFSGHQFPNYSSELNVNALLLGDSALYLCASSLFGDRGTEAFFGQGTRLTVV.

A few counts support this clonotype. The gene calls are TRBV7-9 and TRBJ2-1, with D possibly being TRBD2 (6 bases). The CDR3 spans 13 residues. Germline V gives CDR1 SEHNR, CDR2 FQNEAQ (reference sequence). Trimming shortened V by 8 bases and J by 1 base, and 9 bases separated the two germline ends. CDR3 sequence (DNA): TGTGCCAGCGAGACTAGTTCCTACAATGAGCAGTTCTTC. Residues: CASETSSYNEQFF.

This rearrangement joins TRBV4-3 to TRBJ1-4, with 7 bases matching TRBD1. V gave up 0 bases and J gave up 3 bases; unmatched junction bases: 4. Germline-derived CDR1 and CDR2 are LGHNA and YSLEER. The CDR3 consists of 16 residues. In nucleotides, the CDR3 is TGCGCCAGCAGCCAAGATGGGACAGCCTCTAATGAAAAACTGTTTTTT. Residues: CASSQDGTASNEKLFF.

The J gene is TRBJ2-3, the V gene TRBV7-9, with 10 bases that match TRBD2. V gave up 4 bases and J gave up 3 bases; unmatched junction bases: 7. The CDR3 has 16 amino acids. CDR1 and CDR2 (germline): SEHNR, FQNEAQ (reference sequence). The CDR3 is CASSSSPSGSTDTQYF. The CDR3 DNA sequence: TGTGCCAGCAGCTCCTCCCCTAGCGGGAGTACAGATACGCAGTATTTT. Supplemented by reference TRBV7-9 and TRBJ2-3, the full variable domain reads DTGVSQNPRHKITKRGQNVTFRCDPISEHNRLYWYRQTLGQGPEFLTYFQNEAQLEKSRLLSDRFSAERPKGSFSTLEIQRTEQGDSAMYLCASSSSPSGSTDTQYFGPGTRLTVL.

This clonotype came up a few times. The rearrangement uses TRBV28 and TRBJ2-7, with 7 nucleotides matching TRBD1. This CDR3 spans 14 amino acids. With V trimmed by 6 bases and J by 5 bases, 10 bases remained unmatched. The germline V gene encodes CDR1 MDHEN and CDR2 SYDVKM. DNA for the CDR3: TGTGCCAGCAGACCAATACAGGGGAGAAACGAGCAGTACTTC. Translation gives CASRPIQGRNEQYF.

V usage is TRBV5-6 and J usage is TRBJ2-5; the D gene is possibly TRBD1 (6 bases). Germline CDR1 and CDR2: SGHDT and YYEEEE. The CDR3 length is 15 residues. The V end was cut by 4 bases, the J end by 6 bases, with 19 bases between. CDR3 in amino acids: CASSKEVQGFQTQYF. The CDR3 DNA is TGTGCCAGCAGCAAAGAGGTACAGGGTTTTCAGACCCAGTACTTC.

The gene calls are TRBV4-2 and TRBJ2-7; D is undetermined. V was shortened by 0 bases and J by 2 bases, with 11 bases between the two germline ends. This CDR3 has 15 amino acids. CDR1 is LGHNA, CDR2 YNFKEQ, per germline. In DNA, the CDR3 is TGTGCCAGCAGCCAAGAGGCGGATCTTGCCTACGAGCAGTACTTC. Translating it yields CASSQEADLAYEQYF.

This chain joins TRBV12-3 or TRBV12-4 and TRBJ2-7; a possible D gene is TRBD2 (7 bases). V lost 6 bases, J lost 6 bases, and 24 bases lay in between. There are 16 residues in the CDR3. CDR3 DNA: TGTGCCAGCAGCCGGACAGCCGGGACTACATCTCCCGAGCAGTACTTC. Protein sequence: CASSRTAGTTSPEQYF.

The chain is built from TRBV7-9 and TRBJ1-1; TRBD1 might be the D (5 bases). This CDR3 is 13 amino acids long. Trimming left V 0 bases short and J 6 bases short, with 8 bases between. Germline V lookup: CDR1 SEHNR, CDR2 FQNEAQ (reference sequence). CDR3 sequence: CASSLAGAAEAFF. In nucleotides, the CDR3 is TGTGCCAGCAGCTTAGCAGGGGCCGCTGAAGCTTTCTTT. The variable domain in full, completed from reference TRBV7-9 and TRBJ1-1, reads DTGVSQNPRHKITKRGQNVTFRCDPISEHNRLYWYRQTLGQGPEFLTYFQNEAQLEKSRLLSDRFSAERPKGSFSTLEIQRTEQGDSAMYLCASSLAGAAEAFFGQGTRLTVV.

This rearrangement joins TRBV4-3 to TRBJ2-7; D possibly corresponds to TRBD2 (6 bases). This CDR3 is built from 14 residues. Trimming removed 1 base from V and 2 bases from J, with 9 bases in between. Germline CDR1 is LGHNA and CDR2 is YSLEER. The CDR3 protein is CASSQAWGAYEQYF. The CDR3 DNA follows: TGCGCCAGCAGCCAAGCTTGGGGGGCCTACGAGCAGTACTTC.

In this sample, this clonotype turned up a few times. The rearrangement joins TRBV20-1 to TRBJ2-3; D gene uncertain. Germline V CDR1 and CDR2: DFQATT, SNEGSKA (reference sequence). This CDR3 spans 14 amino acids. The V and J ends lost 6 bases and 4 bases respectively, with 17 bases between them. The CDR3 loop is CSATDSQRADTQYF. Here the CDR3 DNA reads TGCAGTGCCACCGACTCCCAACGGGCAGATACGCAGTATTTT.

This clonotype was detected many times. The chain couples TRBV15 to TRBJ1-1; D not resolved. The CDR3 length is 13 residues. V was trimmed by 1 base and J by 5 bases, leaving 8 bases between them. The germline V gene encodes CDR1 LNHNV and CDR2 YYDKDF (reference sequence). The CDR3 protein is CATSRGEVTEAFF. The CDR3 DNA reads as TGTGCCACCAGCAGAGGGGAGGTAACTGAAGCTTTCTTT.

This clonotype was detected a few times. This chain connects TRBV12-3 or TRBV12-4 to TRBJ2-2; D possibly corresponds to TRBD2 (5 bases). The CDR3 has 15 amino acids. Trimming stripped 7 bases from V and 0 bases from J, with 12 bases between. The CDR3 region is CASIVAGSNTGELFF. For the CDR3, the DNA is TGTGCCAGCATCGTGGCGGGCTCGAACACCGGGGAGCTGTTTTTT.